The clone carrying this T cell receptor (gamma chain) is large in the sample. TCRdb processed the reads again with the CATT caller. The sample lists under 550 gamma-chain clones, around 3% occurring once. The data belong to a study of gamma-delta chains in newborns, infants, children. About the research overall: Microbial exposure reportedly drives polyclonal innate γδ T cell expansion after birth.

V trimming: 4 bases; J trimming: 7 bases; junction bases outside the gene matches: 7. This CDR3 region has 12 residues. In germline, CDR1 is VENAVY, CDR2 YDSYNSRV. The origin of this receptor is a child who was a newborn, infant or young child, either healthy, febrile or measles-vaccinated (not recorded which). The sequenced sample was blood. This chain uses TRGV8 with TRGJ1 or TRGJ2. In DNA form, the CDR3 reads TGTGCCACCTGGGAGGCGTGGTATAAGAAACTCTTT. Amino acid sequence: CATWEAWYKKLF.